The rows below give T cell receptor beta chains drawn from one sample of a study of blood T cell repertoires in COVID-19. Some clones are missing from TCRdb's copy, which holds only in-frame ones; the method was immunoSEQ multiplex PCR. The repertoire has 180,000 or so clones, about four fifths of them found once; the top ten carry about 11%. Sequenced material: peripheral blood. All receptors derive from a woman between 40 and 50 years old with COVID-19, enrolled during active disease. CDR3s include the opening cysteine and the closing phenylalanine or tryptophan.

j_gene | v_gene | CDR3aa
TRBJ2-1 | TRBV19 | CASSPQGYEQFF
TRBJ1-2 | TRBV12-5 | CASGTLNYGYTF
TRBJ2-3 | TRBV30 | CAWSPGLAGGPGADTQYF
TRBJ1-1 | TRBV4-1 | CASSQEPQGLHTEAFF
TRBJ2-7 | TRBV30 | CAFGPGQTYEQYF
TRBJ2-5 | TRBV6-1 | CASSDGQGWTQYF
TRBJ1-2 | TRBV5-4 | CASSLDSTAYGYTF
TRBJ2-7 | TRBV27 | CARPGLFYEQYF
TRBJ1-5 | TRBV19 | CATATGVQYQPQHF
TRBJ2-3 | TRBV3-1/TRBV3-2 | CASRGTGRDTQYF
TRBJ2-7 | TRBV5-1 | CASHSGTSGSTNEQYF
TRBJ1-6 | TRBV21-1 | CASSKGDRVASYNSPLHF
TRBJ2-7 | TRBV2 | CASSRGSPSYEQYF
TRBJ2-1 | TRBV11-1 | CASSRTGTGISNEQFF
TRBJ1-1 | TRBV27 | CASSSGDSYTEAFF
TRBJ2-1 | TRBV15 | CATNLRQGAADEQFF
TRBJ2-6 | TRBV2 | CASTPQAGRHSGANVLTF
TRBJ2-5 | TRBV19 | CASSIDRGTQYF
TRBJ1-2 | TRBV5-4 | CASSGGQGSRYGYTF
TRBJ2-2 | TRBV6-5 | CATWEAPGPGELFF
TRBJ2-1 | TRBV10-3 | CASTGQGAGEQFF
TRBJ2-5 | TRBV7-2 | CASRGGSQETQYF
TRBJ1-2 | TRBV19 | CASSIVANYGYTF
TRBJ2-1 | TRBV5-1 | CASSLGFSNNEQFF
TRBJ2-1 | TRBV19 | CASSMGANNEQFF
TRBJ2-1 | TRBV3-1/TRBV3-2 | CASSQGTSGSPSSYNEQFF
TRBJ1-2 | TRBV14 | CASSPLRAGGNYGYTF
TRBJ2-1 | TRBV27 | CASSSKTSGSTNEQFF
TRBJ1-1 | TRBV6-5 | CASSYTGTGGTEAFF
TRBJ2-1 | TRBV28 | CASSFLAGRYNEQFF
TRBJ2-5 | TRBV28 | CATQGAQTQYF
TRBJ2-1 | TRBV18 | CASSPQNGRAFYNEQFF
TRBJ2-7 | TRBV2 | CASSAQRAYEQYF
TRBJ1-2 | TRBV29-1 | CSVSGDYGYTF
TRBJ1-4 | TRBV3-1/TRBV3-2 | CASSPTGDEKLFF
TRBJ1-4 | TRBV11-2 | CASSLGARPNEKLFF
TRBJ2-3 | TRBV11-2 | CASSGSGGGDTQYF
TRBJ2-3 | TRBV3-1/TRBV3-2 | CASSQNTGGSTDTQYF
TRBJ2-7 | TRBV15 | CATSRGLAEPEQYF
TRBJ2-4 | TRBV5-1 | CASSSIPGGENIQYF
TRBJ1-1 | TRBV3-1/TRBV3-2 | CASSLLRVQGNTEAFF
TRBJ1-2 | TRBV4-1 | CASSQDRRTGNYGYTF
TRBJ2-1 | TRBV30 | CARTGLLAGVGNEQFF